The 9 T cell receptor beta chains reported below all come from one sample, sequenced in a study of cytomegalovirus exposure and HLA in healthy donors listed by TCRdb under 2017. The protocol used for the library was the immunoSEQ multiplex PCR assay. For the multiplex PCR, a mixture combining 60 forward primers for TCR Vbeta segments and 13 reverse primers for TCR Jbeta segments was used. The source is immuneACCESS, and TCRdb retained only in-frame sequences with V and J called. Part of the clones is not carried over; for the studies checked, unresolved V genes explain less than half of this, and the remainder is unexplained. The sample table lists approximately 120,000 clones, over 60% of them with a count of one. The top ten clonotypes cover approximately 4.8% of the sample. Sequencing was performed on PBMCs. Source of these receptors: a man aged 55 to 70 in good health and CMV-seropositive.

This clone came up once. The chain links TRBV10-1 to TRBJ1-1; maybe TRBD1 (5 bases). This CDR3 has 13 amino acids. Trimming took off 2 bases at V and 6 bases at J, with 10 bases between the two ends. Germline V gives CDR1 WNHNN, CDR2 SYGVQD (reference sequence). CDR3 amino acids: CASSEIGAAEAFF. CDR3 sequence (DNA): TGCGCCAGCAGTGAGATTGGGGCTGCTGAAGCTTTCTTT.

This clone was seen only a few times. The identical CDR3 is also encoded by other nucleotide sequences in the sample. V usage is TRBV6-6 and J usage is TRBJ1-1, with unresolved D. Trimming took 2 bases from V and 1 from J, leaving 8 bases between them. The CDR3 consists of 14 residues. Per germline, CDR1 MNHNY and CDR2 SVGAGI (reference sequence). The CDR3 protein is CASSYSAGNTEAFF. In DNA, the CDR3 is TGTGCCAGCAGTTACAGTGCGGGGAACACTGAAGCTTTCTTT.

This clone has more than one count but fewer than ten. This chain links TRBV19 with TRBJ2-1, with 14 bases identical to TRBD2. The CDR3 has 19 residues. V lost 2 bases to trimming and J lost 0 bases; unmatched junction nucleotides: 6. Germline V gives CDR1 LNHDA, CDR2 SQIVND (reference sequence). For the CDR3, the DNA is TGTGCCAGTAGTATAAGGACTAGCGGGGGGCCGAGCTCCTACAATGAGCAGTTCTTC. This translates into CASSIRTSGGPSSYNEQFF.

This clone appeared a single time. The chain couples TRBV6-5 to TRBJ2-3; 9 bases line up with TRBD1. V lost 8 bases, J lost 1 base, and 4 bases stayed unmatched. Germline CDR1 MNHEY, CDR2 SVGAGI. The CDR3 runs to 14 residues. CDR3 sequence (DNA): TGTGCCAGCGGTGGGGACAGGGGCACAGATACGCAGTATTTT. Amino acid sequence: CASGGDRGTDTQYF.

This clone showed up just a few times. This chain's CDR3 is CASSPGSGDPQETQYF. In nucleotides, the CDR3 is TGTGCCAGCAGCCCAGGGAGCGGGGACCCCCAAGAGACCCAGTACTTC. The chain employs TRBV7-6 and TRBJ2-5; 7 bases line up with TRBD2. Germline V lookup: CDR1 SGHVS, CDR2 FNYEAQ. The trim removed 5 bases at V and 1 base at J, leaving 10 bases unmatched. The CDR3 has 16 amino acids.

Worth noting for this clone: At one end, the junction sequence differs from germline, possibly due to a read error. This chain joins TRBV7-9 and TRBJ1-1; weak D call: TRBD1 (5 bases). The length of the CDR3 is 16 residues. Germline CDR1 SEHNR, CDR2 FQNEAQ (reference sequence). The CDR3, as DNA: TGTTCCAGCAGCTTAGCGGGTACGTCCCGCGGGGGTGAAGCTTTCTTT. This encodes CSSSLAGTSRGGEAFF.

The genes are TRBV2 and TRBJ1-2; perhaps TRBD1 as D (6 bases). Trimming took 4 bases from V and 2 from J, leaving 8 bases between them. CDR3 size: 13 residues. Germline CDR1 SNHLY, CDR2 FYNNEI. The CDR3 is CASSGTVNYGYTF. The CDR3 DNA sequence: TGTGCCAGCAGTGGGACAGTGAACTATGGCTACACCTTC.

CDR3 bases: TGTGCCAGCAGTTTAGGGAGGAAAAGAATCTCTGGGGCCAACGTCCTGACTTTC. Translated: CASSLGRKRISGANVLTF. The chain uses TRBV28 and TRBJ2-6; possible D gene TRBD2, 6 bases. With 2 bases removed from V and 0 bases from J, the gap between germline ends came to 14 bases. The CDR3 spans 18 residues. The germline CDR1 and CDR2 sequences are MDHEN and SYDVKM.

The table lists this clone with a few counts. The V and J genes are TRBV5-5 and TRBJ2-1, with a tentative D call TRBD1 (8 bases). Between the trimmed V and J ends, which lost 4 bases and 4 bases, there was a span of 18 bases. Germline V gene lookup returns CDR1 SGHKS and CDR2 YYEKEE (reference sequence). The CDR3 extends over 16 amino acids. The CDR3 nucleotides are TGTGCCAGCAGCAGTTTTACAGGGGGGGAGTACAATGAGCAGTTCTTC. Translated: CASSSFTGGEYNEQFF.